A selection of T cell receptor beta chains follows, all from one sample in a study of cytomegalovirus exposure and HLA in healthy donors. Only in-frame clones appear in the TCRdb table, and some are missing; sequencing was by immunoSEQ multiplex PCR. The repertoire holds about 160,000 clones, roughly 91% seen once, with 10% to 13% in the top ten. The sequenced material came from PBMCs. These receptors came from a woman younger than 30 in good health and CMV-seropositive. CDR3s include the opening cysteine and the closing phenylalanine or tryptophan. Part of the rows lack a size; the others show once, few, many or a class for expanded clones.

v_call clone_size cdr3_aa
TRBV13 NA CASSQSGQGNQPQHF
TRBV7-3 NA CASSSGQGGYQETQYF
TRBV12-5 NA CASGLVTVAKNIQYF
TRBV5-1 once CASSLLGGPVEAFF
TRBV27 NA CASSYLAGGGASGYTQYF
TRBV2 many CASSEVGGTGANVLTF
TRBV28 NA CASLGRAGGNRHTEAFF
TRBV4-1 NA CASSQGSGGVQETQYF
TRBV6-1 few CASKKSYDSYGYTF
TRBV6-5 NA CASRNLGLPSETQYF
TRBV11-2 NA CASSLGRVPAFF
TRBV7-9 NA CASSFMAGQPQHF
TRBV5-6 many CASSAGLKNTEAFF
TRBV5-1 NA CASSRDGGYEQYF
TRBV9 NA CASSPAGLPLYNEQFF
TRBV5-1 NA CASSLALTAPSSYEQYF
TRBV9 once CASSVVRGNVNEQFF
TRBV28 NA CASSGLYFPDYSYEQYF
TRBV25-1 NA CASSETGGANYGYTF
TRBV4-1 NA CASSQEASPHEQYF
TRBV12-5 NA CASGLGLADTGELFF
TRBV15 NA CATSREATAQENIQYF
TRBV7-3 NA CASSLGHGSYEQYF
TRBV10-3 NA CAIRTSGRAGYNEQFF
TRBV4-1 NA CASSLVTSGDEQFF
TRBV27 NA CASSWASGTYEQYF
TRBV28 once CASSEVHGSTEAFF
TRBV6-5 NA CASSYSGGQGTGELFF
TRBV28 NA CASSSTGYRPNQPQHF
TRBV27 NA CASSLGGLAGGSSYEQYF
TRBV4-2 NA CASSQVTLVEKEQFF
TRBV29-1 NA CSVEGRSGQVLDGYGYTF
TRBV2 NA CASFRDSNTDTQYF
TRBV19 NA CASSQGQGVWPQHF
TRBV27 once CARRGHLDSNQPQHF
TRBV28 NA CASSHDFVPGGELFF
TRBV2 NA CASSVNRPNEKLFF
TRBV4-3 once CASSRKPYGELNQPQHF
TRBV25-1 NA CASSESRSNTGELFF
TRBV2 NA CASIRRTGTDEQYF
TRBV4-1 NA CASSPIPGLAGWGEQFF
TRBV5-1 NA CASSNLRGEQFF
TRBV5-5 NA CASSRRANEQYF
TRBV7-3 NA CASSPSPGLGETQYF
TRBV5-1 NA CARPWLAEHTGELFF
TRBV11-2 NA CASSLVSSGTDTQYF
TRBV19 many CASSIDTVDGYTF
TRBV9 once CASSVATMAGGARELFF
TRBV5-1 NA CASSPGTVRPGYTF
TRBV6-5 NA CASSEDRGTAFF
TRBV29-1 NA CSVEGRHLSTEAFF
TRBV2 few CASTGTGAYEQYF
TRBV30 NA CAWSGLGARYGYTF
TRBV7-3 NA CASSLMGLAGGGSYNEQFF
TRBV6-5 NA CASNKAGTDTQYF
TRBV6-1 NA CASSSLGSPGELFF
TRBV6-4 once CASSETGNTEAFF
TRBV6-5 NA CASSYRASYEQYF
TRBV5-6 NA CASSFVFGTSGSGTDTQYF
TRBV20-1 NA CSASRDTEAFF